The 9 T cell receptor beta chains listed next were all sequenced from one sample in a study of graft-versus-host responses after intestinal transplantation. The table came from immunoSEQ multiplex PCR; TCRdb's copy has only in-frame clones and leaves some out. The sample shows around 6,700 clones, about 88% of them seen only once. This sample comprised PBMCs, obtained just under 85 days after transplant. The receptors shown here come from a human patient who received an intestinal transplant, so some T cells may come from the graft donor.

The gene calls are TRBV19 and TRBJ1-5, with D possibly being TRBD1 (6 bases). V was clipped by 5 bases and J by 4 bases, with 9 bases between them. The CDR3 is 13 residues long. Germline V gene data show CDR1 as LNHDA and CDR2 as SQIVND (reference sequence). For the CDR3, the DNA is TGTGCCAGTAGTTATACAGGGAATCAGCCCCAGCATTTT. Its protein is CASSYTGNQPQHF.

The chain carries TRBV6-5 and TRBJ1-1; D remains unclear. The CDR3 length is 13 residues. The V and J ends lost 2 bases and 1 base respectively, with 5 bases between them. Per germline, CDR1 MNHEY and CDR2 SVGAGI. CDR3 coding DNA: TGTGCCAGCAGTTACAAGCAGAACACTGAAGCTTTCTTT. This sequence encodes CASSYKQNTEAFF.

This chain links TRBV5-1 with TRBJ2-1; no reliable D call. CDR1 is SGHRS, CDR2 YFSETQ, per germline. The CDR3 has 13 residues. V was clipped by 1 base and J by 5 bases, with 7 bases between them. CDR3 sequence: CASSLRINNEQFF. DNA of the CDR3: TGCGCCAGCAGCTTGCGTATCAACAATGAGCAGTTCTTC. The full variable domain, in which reference TRBV5-1 and TRBJ2-1 provide the parts outside the CDR3, is KAGVTQTPRYLIKTRGQQVTLSCSPISGHRSVSWYQQTPGQGLQFLFEYFSETQRNKGNFPGRFSGRQFSNSRSEMNVSTLELGDSALYLCASSLRINNEQFFGPGTRLTVL.

The CDR3 spells CASSLGAFSNQPQHF. CDR3 in DNA: TGTGCCAGCAGCTTGGGGGCGTTTAGCAATCAGCCCCAGCATTTT. The rearrangement joins TRBV5-6 to TRBJ1-5; D not resolved. Trimming took 0 bases from V and 0 from J, leaving 7 bases between them. Germline CDR1 and CDR2: SGHDT and YYEEEE. The CDR3 has 15 residues.

The chain is built from TRBV5-6 and TRBJ1-6; D gene ambiguous. Germline loops: CDR1 SGHDT, CDR2 YYEEEE. V gave up 2 bases and J gave up 10 bases, with 7 bases separating them. The CDR3 sequence is 12 residues long. CDR3 sequence: CASSLLVSPLHF. CDR3 nucleotides: TGTGCCAGCAGCTTATTAGTATCACCCCTCCACTTT.

The chain uses TRBV6-5 and TRBJ2-1, with 9 bases fitting TRBD2. The CDR3 sequence is 15 residues long. Trimming at V came to 6 bases and at J to 4 bases, leaving 7 bases not matched to a gene. The V gene's germline CDR1 is MNHEY and CDR2 SVGAGI. DNA of the CDR3: TGTGCCAGCAGGGTGACTAGCGGTTCTTACAATGAGCAGTTCTTC. Translation gives CASRVTSGSYNEQFF.

The chain has TRBV12-5 and TRBJ2-2; possibly TRBD1 for D (5 bases). Germline V gene data show CDR1 as LGHNT and CDR2 as FRNRAP. The V end lost 4 bases, the J end lost 3 bases, and 15 bases lay between the germline ends. The CDR3 loop spans 16 amino acids. For the CDR3, the DNA is TGTGCTAGTGGTTCGCAGGGTGTTGAGGACACCGGGGAGCTGTTTTTT. Residues: CASGSQGVEDTGELFF.

This chain joins TRBV5-4 and TRBJ2-3; no clear D. The CDR3 has 12 amino acids. Between the trimmed V and J ends, which lost 4 bases and 1 base, there was a span of 4 bases. Per germline, CDR1 SGHNT and CDR2 YYREEE (reference sequence). The chain's CDR3 is CASSIGTDTQYF. The DNA for the CDR3 is TGTGCCAGCAGCATCGGCACAGATACGCAGTATTTT.

This clone was counted only a few times. J is TRBJ2-2 and V is TRBV6-1; 13 nucleotides match TRBD2. Per germline, CDR1 MNHNS and CDR2 SASEGT. This CDR3 has 13 residues. V dropped 9 bases and J dropped 8; count of bases not matched to a gene: 3. The CDR3 region has the DNA TGTGCCAGGGGACTAGCGGGGTGGGGGGAGCTGTTTTTT. Amino acid sequence: CARGLAGWGELFF.